This paragraph covers one T cell receptor beta chain sequence. This entry belongs to a study of blood T cell repertoires in COVID-19. Study summary: Material from acute and convalescent COVID-19 was sourced from the United States, Italy and Spain. Sources were T cells, B-cell-depleted T cells, or PBMCs; the material itself was cDNA or gDNA.

In the authors' methods: Quantification of nucleated cells was approximated via reference gene primer amplification. The protocol was immunoSEQ multiplex PCR, while the TCRdb copy is restricted to in-frame clones and leaves out a portion. V and J calls and clone size are given by that table; D and trimming were obtained from the DNA. The sample lists 250,000 or so clones, around nine tenths occurring once. This CDR3 has 11 amino acids. Germline CDR1 reads KGHDR; CDR2 reads SFDVKD. V lost 5 bases and J 10 bases, leaving 10 bases between the germline ends. Sequenced sample: peripheral blood. J is TRBJ2-5 and V is TRBV24-1, with a weak D call TRBD2 (6 bases). The clonotype originates from a man at least 80 years old with acute or convalescent COVID-19. This CDR3 reads CATSVGEVQYF. CDR3 DNA sequence: TGTGCCACCAGTGTAGGGGAGGTCCAGTACTTC.